This T cell receptor (beta chain) was sequenced for a study of T cell repertoires in cytomegalovirus infection. The overall study: Public TCR beta signatures were indicative of both CMV infection and a matching HLA type.

CDR1 and CDR2 (germline): MNHNS, SASEGT. The CDR3 sequence is 13 residues long. V was cut by 6 bases and J by 6 bases, with 12 bases left in between. For this clonotype: Its antigen remains unknown.

TCRdb reprocessed the reads via MiXCR and lists one record per CDR3 protein. The table lists tens of thousands of distinct CDR3 sequences, 20% of them singletons. The chain employs TRBV6-1 and TRBJ1-5; the D is unclear. Specimen: CD8+ T cells from cultured PBMCs, collected from culture after CMV antigen stimulation. This clonotype originated in a human donor in good health (CMV status not recorded). Some clones in this sample may be carry-over from other donors' samples. The CDR3 DNA reads as TGTGCCAGCAGCCTGGACGGCATTCAGCCCCAGCATTTT. Protein sequence: CASSLDGIQPQHF.